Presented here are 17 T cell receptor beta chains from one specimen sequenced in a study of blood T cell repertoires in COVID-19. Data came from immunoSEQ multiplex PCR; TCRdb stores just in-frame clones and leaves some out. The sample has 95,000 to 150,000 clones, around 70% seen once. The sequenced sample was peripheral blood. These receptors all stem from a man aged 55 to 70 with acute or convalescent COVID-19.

CDR3 loop: CASSVLGLAGDALAGDTQYF. The DNA of the CDR3 is TGCGCCAGCAGTGTACTAGGACTAGCGGGGGACGCGCTAGCAGGAGATACGCAGTATTTT. The J gene is TRBJ2-3, the V gene TRBV5-1; the match to TRBD2 covers 13 bases. Unmatched junction bases numbered 20, after V lost 5 bases and J lost 5 bases. CDR3 length equals 20 residues. CDR1 and CDR2 (germline): SGHRS, YFSETQ.

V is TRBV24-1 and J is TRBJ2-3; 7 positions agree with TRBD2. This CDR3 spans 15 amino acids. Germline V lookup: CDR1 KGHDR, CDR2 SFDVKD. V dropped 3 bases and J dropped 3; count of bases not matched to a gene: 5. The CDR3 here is CATSDPAGQTDTQYF. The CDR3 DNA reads TGTGCCACCAGTGATCCAGCGGGGCAGACAGATACGCAGTATTTT.

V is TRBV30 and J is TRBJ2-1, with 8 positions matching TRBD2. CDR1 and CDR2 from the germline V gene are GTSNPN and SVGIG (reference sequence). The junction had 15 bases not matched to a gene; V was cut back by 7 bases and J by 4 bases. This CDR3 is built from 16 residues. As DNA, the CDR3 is TGTGCCTACTCACTCGGGGGGGCCAGCGTTTACAATGAGCAGTTCTTC. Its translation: CAYSLGGASVYNEQFF.

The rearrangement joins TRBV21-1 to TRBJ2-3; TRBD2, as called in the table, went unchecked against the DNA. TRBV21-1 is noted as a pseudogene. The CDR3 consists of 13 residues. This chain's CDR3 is CATTPYRADTQYF. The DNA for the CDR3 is TGTGCCACCACACCGTATCGGGCAGATACGCAGTATTTT.

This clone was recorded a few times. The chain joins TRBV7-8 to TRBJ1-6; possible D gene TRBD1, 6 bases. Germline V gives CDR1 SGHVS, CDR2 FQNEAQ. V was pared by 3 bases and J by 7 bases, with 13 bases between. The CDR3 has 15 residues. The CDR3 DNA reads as TGTGCCAGCAGCTTGCCAGACAGGAGGAATTCACCCCTCCACTTT. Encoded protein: CASSLPDRRNSPLHF.

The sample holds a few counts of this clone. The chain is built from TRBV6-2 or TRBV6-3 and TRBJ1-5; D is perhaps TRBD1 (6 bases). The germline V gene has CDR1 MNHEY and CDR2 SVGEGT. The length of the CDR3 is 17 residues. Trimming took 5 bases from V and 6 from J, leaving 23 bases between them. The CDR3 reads CASSPRRDRRTRQPQHF. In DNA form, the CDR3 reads TGTGCCAGCAGTCCCCGACGAGACAGGAGGACACGTCAGCCCCAGCATTTT.

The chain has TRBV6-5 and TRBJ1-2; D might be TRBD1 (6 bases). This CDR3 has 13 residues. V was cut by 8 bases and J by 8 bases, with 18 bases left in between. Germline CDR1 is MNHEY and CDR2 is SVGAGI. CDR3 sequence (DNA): TGTGCCAGCGGAGAACAGGGATCGCAAGGCTACACCTTC. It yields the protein CASGEQGSQGYTF.

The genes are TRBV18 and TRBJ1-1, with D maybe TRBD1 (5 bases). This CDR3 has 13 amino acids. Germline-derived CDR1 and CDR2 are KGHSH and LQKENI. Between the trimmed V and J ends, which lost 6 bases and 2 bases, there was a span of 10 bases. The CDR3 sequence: CASSRGTNTEAFF. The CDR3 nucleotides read TGTGCCAGCTCTCGGGGGACTAACACTGAAGCTTTCTTT.

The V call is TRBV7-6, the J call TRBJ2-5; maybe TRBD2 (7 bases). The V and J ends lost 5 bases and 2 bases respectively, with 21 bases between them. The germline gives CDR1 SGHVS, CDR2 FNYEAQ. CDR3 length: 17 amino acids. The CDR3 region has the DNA TGTGCCAGCAGCCCTCGTCTAACCGGGGGGCTTCAAGAGACCCAGTACTTC. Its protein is CASSPRLTGGLQETQYF.

This CDR3 reads CASSPEPGLPNDGYTF. The CDR3 DNA follows: TGTGCCAGCAGCCCAGAGCCGGGACTCCCCAACGATGGCTACACCTTC. The chain carries TRBV7-6 and TRBJ1-2; the D gene is possibly TRBD1 (5 bases). The germline V and J ends were trimmed by 5 bases and 6 bases, with 22 bases remaining between them. The CDR3 covers 16 residues. Germline assignment: CDR1 SGHVS and CDR2 FNYEAQ.

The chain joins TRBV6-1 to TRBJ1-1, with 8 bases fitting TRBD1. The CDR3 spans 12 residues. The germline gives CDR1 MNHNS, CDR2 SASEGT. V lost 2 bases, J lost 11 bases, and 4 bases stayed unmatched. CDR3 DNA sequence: TGTGCCAGCAGTGAATACAGGGGGGAGGCTTTCTTT. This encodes CASSEYRGEAFF.

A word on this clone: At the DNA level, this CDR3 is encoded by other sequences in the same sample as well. CDR3 nucleotide sequence: TGCAGCGTTGTTCGGGGGAACACTGAAGCTTTCTTT. Amino acid sequence: CSVVRGNTEAFF. The chain recombines TRBV29-1 with TRBJ1-1; D gene unclear. The V gene's germline CDR1 is SQVTM and CDR2 ANQGSEA. The CDR3 covers 12 residues. V gave up 4 bases and J gave up 1 base, with 7 bases separating them. Full variable domain (remainder filled in from reference TRBV29-1 and TRBJ1-1): SAVISQKPSRDICQRGTSLTIQCQVDSQVTMMFWYRQQPGQSLTLIATANQGSEATYESGFVIDKFPISRPNLTFSTLTVSNMSPEDSSIYLCSVVRGNTEAFFGQGTRLTVV.

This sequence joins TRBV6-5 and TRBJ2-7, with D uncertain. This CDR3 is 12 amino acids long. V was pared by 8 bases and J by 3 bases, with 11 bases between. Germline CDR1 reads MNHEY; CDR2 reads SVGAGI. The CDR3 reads CASVTGGYEQYF. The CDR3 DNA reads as TGTGCCAGCGTCACGGGTGGCTACGAGCAGTACTTC.

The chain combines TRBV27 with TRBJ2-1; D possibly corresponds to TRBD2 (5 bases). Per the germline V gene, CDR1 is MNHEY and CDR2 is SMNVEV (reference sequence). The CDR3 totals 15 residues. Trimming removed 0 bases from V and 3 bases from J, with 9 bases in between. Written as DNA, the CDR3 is TGTGCCAGCAGTTTATCGGCGGGTGGCTACAATGAGCAGTTCTTC. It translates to CASSLSAGGYNEQFF.

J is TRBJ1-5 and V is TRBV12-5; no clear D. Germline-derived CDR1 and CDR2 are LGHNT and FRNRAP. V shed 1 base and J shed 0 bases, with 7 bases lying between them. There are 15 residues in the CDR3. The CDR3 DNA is TGTGCTAGTGGTTTGGGACATACTAGCAATCAGCCCCAGCATTTT. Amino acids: CASGLGHTSNQPQHF.

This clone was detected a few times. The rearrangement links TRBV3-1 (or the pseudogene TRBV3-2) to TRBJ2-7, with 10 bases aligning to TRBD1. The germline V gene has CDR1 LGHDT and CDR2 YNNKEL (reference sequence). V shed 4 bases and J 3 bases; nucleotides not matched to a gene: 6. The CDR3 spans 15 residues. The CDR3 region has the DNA TGTGCCAGCAGCCCCCCTTGGACAGGGGGCTACGAGCAGTACTTC. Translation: CASSPPWTGGYEQYF.

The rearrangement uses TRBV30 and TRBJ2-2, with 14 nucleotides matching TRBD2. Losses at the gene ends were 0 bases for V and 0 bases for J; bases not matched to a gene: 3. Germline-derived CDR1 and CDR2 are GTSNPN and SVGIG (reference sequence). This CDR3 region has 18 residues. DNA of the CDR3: TGTGCCTGGAGTGTCAGGACTAGCGGGAGGCCGAACACCGGGGAGCTGTTTTTT. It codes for CAWSVRTSGRPNTGELFF.